One T cell receptor beta chain is described in this entry. What it recognizes is unknown. A far larger clone lies a single base away; this is likely a read error. The source of the sample is a study of cytomegalovirus exposure and HLA in healthy donors. Study-level findings and limits: Whilst most TCR sequences proved rare, a subset of public TCRs occurred across many donors.

The PCR employed 60 Vbeta primers together with 13 Jbeta primers. The data were produced by immunoSEQ multiplex PCR, yet TCRdb's version contains in-frame clones alone and is incomplete. The data show 180,000 or so clones, approximately 80% seen once. CDR1 is SEHNR and CDR2 is FQNEAQ in the germline V gene (reference sequence). The CDR3 length is 13 residues. The rearrangement joins TRBV7-9 to TRBJ1-1; 8 positions agree with TRBD1. The sequence derives from a female donor in good health and CMV-seronegative. Sequenced: PBMCs. The CDR3 region has the DNA TGTTCCAGCAGCTTGGACAGGGACACTGAAGCTTTCTTT. It codes for CSSSLDRDTEAFF.